This T cell receptor (beta chain) was identified during a study of Graves' ophthalmopathy and Graves' hyperthyroidism. The CDR3 contains 17 residues. Germline V CDR1 and CDR2: SGHVS, FQNEAQ. V was clipped by 2 bases and J by 6 bases; unmatched bases: 11. This clonotype was detected ten times or more. What it binds is not known. Study outcomes and limitations: Blood also harbored most expanded thyroid clonotypes above 0.001 frequency.

Using RNA transcripts, the TCR beta CDR3 regions were amplified. The authors performed first-round RT-PCR with HTBI primers and then a second-round multiplex PCR. MiXCR was run by TCRdb on the multiplex PCR reads, yielding one entry per CDR3 protein. This sample yields roughly 400,000 distinct CDR3 sequences, of which just over 15% are seen a single time; around 6.6% belongs to the top ten. No ophthalmopathy within 18 months of follow-up signified stable hyperthyroidism. Hyperthyroidism patients were newly diagnosed, under 2 months' duration, aged 18 to 65. The PBMCs were taken from 10 ml of fresh peripheral blood.

The source of this sequence is a woman between 18 and 30 years old with stable Graves' hyperthyroidism. The source material was peripheral blood. The V gene is TRBV7-8, the J gene TRBJ2-2, with 8 bases lining up with TRBD2. CDR3 residues: CASSLSLGTSGSGELFF. CDR3 DNA: TGTGCCAGCAGCTTAAGCCTGGGGACTAGTGGGTCCGGGGAGCTGTTTTTT.